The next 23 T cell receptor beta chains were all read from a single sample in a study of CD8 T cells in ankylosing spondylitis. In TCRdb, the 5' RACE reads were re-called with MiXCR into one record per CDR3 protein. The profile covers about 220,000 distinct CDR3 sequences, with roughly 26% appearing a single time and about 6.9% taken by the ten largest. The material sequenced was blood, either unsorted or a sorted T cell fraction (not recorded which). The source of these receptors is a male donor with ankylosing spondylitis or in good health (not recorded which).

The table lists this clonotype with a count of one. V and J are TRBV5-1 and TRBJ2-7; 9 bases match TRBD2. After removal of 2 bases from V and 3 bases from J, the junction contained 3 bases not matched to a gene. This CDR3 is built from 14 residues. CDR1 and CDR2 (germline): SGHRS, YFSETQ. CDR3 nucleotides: TGCGCCAGCAGCTTCGGGACTAGCCTCTACGAGCAGTACTTC. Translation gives CASSFGTSLYEQYF.

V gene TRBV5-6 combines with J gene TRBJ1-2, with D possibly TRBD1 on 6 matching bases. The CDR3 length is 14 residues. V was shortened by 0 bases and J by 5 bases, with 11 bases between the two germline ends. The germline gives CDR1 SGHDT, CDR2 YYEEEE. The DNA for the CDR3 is TGTGCCAGCAGCTTGGACAGGGCGAAATATGGCTACACCTTC. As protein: CASSLDRAKYGYTF.

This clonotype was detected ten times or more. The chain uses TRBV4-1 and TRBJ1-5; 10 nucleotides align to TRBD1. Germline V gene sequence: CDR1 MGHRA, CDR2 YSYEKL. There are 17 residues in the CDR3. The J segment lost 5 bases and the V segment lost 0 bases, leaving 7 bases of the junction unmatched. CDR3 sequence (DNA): TGCGCCAGCAGCCAAGAGCGCGGACAGGGGGTACATCAGCCCCAGCATTTT. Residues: CASSQERGQGVHQPQHF.

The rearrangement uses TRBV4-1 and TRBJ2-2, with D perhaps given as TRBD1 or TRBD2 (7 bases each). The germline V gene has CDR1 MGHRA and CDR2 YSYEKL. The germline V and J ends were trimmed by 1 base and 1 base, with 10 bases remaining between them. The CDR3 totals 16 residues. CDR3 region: CASSQAGGGNTGELFF. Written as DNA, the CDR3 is TGCGCCAGCAGCCAAGCAGGGGGGGGGAACACCGGGGAGCTGTTTTTT.

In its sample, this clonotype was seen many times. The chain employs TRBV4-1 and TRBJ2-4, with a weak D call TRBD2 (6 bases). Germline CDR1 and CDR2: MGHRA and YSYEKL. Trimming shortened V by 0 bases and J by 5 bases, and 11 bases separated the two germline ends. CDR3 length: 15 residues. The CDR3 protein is CASSQEGGIQNIQYF. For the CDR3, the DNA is TGCGCCAGCAGCCAAGAAGGCGGGATCCAAAACATTCAGTACTTC.

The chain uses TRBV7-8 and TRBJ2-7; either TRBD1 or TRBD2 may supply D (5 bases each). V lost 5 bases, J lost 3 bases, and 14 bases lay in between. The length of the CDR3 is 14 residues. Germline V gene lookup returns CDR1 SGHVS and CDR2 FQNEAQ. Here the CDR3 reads CASSPRDGDYEQYF. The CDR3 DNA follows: TGTGCCAGCAGCCCGAGGGACGGAGACTACGAGCAGTACTTC.

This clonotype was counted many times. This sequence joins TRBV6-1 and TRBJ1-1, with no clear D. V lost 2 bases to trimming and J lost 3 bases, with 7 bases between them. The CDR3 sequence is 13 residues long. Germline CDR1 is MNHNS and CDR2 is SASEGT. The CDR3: CASSELQHTEAFF. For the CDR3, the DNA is TGTGCCAGCAGTGAACTACAGCACACTGAAGCTTTCTTT.

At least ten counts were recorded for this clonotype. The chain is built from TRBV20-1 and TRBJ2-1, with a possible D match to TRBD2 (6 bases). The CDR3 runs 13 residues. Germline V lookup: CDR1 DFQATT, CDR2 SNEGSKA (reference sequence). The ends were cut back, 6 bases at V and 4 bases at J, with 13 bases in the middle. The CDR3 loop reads CSASGDLYNEQFF. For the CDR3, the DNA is TGCAGTGCCTCGGGAGACTTATACAATGAGCAGTTCTTC.

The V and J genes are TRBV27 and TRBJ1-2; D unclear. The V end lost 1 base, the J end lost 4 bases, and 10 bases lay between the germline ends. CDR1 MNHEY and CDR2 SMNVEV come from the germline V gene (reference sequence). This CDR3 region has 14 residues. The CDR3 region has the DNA TGTGCCAGCAGTTTATACCGGACCGGCTATGGCTACACCTTC. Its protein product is CASSLYRTGYGYTF.

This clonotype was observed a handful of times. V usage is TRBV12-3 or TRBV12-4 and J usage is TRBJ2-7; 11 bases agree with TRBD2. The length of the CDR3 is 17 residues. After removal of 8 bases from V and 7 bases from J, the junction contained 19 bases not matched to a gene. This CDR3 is CASSGQRLLAGVKEQYF. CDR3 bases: TGTGCCAGCTCGGGACAGAGGTTACTAGCGGGAGTTAAGGAGCAGTACTTC.

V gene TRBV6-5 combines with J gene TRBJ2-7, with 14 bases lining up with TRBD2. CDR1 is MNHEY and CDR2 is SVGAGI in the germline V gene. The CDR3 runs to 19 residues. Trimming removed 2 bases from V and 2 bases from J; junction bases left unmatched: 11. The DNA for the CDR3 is TGTGCCAGCAGTTACGGGATGACTAGCGGGAGGGCCTTGGCCTACGAGCAGTACTTC. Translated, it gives CASSYGMTSGRALAYEQYF.

The CDR3 spells CASSQAGGNIQYF. CDR3 sequence (DNA): TGTGCCAGCAGCCAAGCCGGGGGAAACATTCAGTACTTC. The genes are TRBV4-2 and TRBJ2-4, with a weak D call TRBD2 (6 bases). The CDR3 is made up of 13 amino acids. The germline V gene has CDR1 LGHNA and CDR2 YNFKEQ. Trimming removed 1 base at V and 6 bases at J, with 7 bases between.

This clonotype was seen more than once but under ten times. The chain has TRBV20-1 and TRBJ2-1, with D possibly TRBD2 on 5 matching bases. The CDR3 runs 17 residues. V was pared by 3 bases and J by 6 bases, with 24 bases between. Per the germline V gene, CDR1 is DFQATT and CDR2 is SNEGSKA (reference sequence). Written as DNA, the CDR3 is TGCAGTGCTAGTATGGCCTCGGCGAGCGGCTACGGCAATGAGCAGTTCTTC. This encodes CSASMASASGYGNEQFF.

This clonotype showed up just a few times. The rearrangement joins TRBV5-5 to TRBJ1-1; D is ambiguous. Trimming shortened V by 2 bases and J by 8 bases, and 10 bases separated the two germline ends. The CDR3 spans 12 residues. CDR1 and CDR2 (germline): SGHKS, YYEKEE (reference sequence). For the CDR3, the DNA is TGTGCCAGCAGCTTTGGGGTCCCAGAAGCTTTCTTT. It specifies CASSFGVPEAFF.

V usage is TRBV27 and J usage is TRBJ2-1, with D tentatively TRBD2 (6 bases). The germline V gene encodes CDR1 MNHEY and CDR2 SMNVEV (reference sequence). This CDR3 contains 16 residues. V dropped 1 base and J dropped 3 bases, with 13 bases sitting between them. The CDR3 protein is CASSLYGSGVYNEQFF. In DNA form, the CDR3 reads TGTGCCAGCAGTTTATACGGGAGTGGTGTCTACAATGAGCAGTTCTTC.

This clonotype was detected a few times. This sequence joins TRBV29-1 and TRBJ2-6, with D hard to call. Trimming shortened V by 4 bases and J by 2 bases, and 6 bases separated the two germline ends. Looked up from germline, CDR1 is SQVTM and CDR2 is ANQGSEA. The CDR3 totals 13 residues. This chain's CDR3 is CSVVTAGANVLTF. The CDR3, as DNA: TGCAGCGTTGTGACGGCTGGGGCCAACGTCCTGACTTTC.

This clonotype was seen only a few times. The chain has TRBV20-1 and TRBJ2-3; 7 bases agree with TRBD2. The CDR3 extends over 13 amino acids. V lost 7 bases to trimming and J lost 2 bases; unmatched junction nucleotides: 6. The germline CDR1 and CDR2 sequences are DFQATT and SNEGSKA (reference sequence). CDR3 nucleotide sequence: TGCAGTGGGGCTAGCGGAGTCACAGATACGCAGTATTTT. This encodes CSGASGVTDTQYF.

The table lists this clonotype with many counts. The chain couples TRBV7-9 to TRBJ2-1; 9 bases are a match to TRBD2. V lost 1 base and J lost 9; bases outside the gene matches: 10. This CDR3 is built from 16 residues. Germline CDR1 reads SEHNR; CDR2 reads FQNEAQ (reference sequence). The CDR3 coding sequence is TGTGCCAGCAGCTTAGAGGGAGGACTAGCGAGACCTGAGCAGTTCTTC. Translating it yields CASSLEGGLARPEQFF. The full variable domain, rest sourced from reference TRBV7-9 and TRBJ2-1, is DTGVSQNPRHKITKRGQNVTFRCDPISEHNRLYWYRQTLGQGPEFLTYFQNEAQLEKSRLLSDRFSAERPKGSFSTLEIQRTEQGDSAMYLCASSLEGGLARPEQFFGPGTRLTVL.

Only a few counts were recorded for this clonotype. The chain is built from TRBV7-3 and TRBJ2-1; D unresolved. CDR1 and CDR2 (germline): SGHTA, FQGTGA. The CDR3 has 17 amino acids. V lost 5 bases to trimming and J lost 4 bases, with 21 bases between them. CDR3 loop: CASSPRPRRETYNEQFF. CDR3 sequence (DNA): TGTGCCAGCAGCCCCAGGCCGAGGAGAGAAACTTACAATGAGCAGTTCTTC.

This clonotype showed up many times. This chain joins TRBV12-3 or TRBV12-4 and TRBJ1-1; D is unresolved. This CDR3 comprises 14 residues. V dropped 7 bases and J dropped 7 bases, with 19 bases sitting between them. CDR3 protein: CASTAYREGREAFF. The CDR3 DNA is TGTGCCAGCACAGCCTATAGGGAAGGGCGTGAAGCTTTCTTT.

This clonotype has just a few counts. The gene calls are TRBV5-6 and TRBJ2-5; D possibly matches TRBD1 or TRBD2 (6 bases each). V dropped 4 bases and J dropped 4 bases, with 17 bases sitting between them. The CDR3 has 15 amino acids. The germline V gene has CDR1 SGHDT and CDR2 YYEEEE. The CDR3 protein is CASSRSIGGRETQYF. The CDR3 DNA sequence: TGTGCCAGCAGCCGATCTATCGGGGGCCGAGAGACCCAGTACTTC.

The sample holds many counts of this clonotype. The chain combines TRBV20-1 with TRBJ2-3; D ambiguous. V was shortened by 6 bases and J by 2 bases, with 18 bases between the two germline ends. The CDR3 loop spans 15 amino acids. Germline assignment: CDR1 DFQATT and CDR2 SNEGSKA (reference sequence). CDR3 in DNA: TGCAGTGCCCGGGCAAGGTCTGGCCCCACAGATACGCAGTATTTT. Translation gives CSARARSGPTDTQYF.

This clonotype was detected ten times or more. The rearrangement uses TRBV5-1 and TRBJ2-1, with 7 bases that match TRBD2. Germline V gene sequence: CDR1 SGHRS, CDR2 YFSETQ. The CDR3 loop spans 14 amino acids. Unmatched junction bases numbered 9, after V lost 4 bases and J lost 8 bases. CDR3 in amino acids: CASSGGEGLDEQFF. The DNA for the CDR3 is TGCGCCAGCAGCGGGGGGGAGGGCCTCGATGAGCAGTTCTTC.